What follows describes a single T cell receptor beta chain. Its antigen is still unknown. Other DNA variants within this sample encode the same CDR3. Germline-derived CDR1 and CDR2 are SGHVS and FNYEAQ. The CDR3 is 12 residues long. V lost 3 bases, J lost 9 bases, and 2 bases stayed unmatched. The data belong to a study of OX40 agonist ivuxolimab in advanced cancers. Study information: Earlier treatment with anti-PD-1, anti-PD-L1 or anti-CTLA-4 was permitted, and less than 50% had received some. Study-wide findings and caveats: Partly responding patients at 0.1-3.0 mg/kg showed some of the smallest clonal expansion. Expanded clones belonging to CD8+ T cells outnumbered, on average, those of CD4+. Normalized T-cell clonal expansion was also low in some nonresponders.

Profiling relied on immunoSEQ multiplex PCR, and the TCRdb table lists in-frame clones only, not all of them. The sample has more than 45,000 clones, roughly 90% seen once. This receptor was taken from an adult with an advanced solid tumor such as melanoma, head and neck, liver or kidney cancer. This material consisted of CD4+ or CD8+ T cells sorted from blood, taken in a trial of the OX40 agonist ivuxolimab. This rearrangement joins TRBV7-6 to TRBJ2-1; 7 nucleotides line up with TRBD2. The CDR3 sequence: CASSLSGGEQFF. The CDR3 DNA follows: TGTGCCAGCAGCTTGTCGGGGGGTGAGCAGTTCTTC.